This paragraph reports one TCR beta chain. What it recognizes is unknown. Assay used: immunoSEQ multiplex PCR; TCRdb lists only in-frame clones, some missing. In the table there are roughly 100,000 clones, roughly 93% of which are singletons. This sample is drawn from a study of OX40 agonist ivuxolimab in advanced cancers. Findings of the study overall: The average count of expanded clones was higher among CD8+ T cells than among CD4+.

The CDR3 is 12 amino acids. The germline gives CDR1 SGHDT, CDR2 YYEEEE. Trimming stripped 3 bases from V and 1 base from J, with 5 bases between. The chain combines TRBV5-6 with TRBJ2-7; D call uncertain. The input for sequencing was CD4+ or CD8+ T cells sorted from blood, taken in a trial of the OX40 agonist ivuxolimab. The sequence came from an adult with an advanced solid tumor such as melanoma, head and neck, liver or kidney cancer. The CDR3 nucleotides read TGTGCCAGCAGCTCAGATTCCTACGAGCAGTACTTC. Amino acids: CASSSDSYEQYF.